The 2 T cell receptor beta chains in this list originate from one sample, sequenced in a study of T-cell reconstitution after alpha-beta-depleted transplantation in children (dated by TCRdb to 2015 to 2016). The treatment or condition tag for this specimen amounts to: allogeneic hematopoietic cell transplantation with graft depleted of TCRalphabeta T cells and CD19 B cells. The method was PCR. These reads were obtained on an Illumina HiSeq 2500. To normalize quantification of the TCRbeta repertoire, the TCR libraries were built with molecular barcoding that relied on unique molecular identifiers. TCRdb applied fastp at Q25 and MiXCR to the public reads, then kept only in-frame beta chains. All rows with the same CDR3 protein become a single entry with the most common DNA and genes. The sample contains about 17,000 distinct CDR3 sequences, around 12% of them found a single time. Under 75% of the sample is held by the ten biggest clonotypes.

The input for sequencing was PBMCs, mostly from graft donor cells, taken 180 days after TCRalphabeta/CD19-depleted stem cell transplant. The receptors stem from a boy in the first two years of life who had a stem cell transplant for Wiskott-Aldrich syndrome, so the T cells may come from the graft donor.

This clonotype has at least ten counts. V and J are TRBV20-1 and TRBJ2-3, with 7 bases fitting TRBD2. J gave up 4 bases and V 0 bases, and 7 bases lay outside the gene matches. Looked up from germline, CDR1 is DFQATT and CDR2 is SNEGSKA (reference sequence). The CDR3 is 15 amino acids. The CDR3 region has the DNA TGCAGTGCTAGAGATTCTAGCGGCATCGCAGATACGCAGTATTTT. Residues: CSARDSSGIADTQYF.

This clonotype was picked up a small number of times. The V gene is TRBV20-1, the J gene TRBJ1-2; TRBD1 matches 8 bases. Per germline, CDR1 DFQATT and CDR2 SNEGSKA (reference sequence). Unmatched junction bases numbered 11, after V lost 4 bases and J lost 4 bases. CDR3 length equals 15 residues. In nucleotides, the CDR3 is TGCAGTGCTAAGCCCCTTGGACAGGGAACCTATGGCTACACCTTC. Translated: CSAKPLGQGTYGYTF.